This T cell receptor beta chain was observed in a study of blood T cell repertoires in COVID-19. The study drew participants aged about 18 to 89 years from some 25 US areas. Per the authors' pipeline: Using reference gene primer amplification, nucleated cell counts were estimated. Data came from immunoSEQ multiplex PCR; TCRdb stores just in-frame clones and leaves some out. The DNA gave D and trimming, while V, J and clone size come from that table. The sample includes around 330,000 clones, approximately 91% of them seen just once. With V trimmed by 6 bases and J by 8 bases, 7 bases remained unmatched. Germline V gene sequence: CDR1 SEHNR, CDR2 FQNEAQ (reference sequence). The CDR3 consists of 13 residues. The table lists this clone with a few counts.

The gene calls are TRBV7-9 and TRBJ1-2; 9 bases fit TRBD1. The source material was PBMCs or T cells enriched from blood (not recorded which). The clonotype originates from a woman aged 40 to 50 who had recovered from COVID-19. Written as DNA, the CDR3 is TGTGCCAGCAGTTTACAGGGGGCGCGAGGCTACACCTTC. Translating it yields CASSLQGARGYTF.